Described below is a single TCR beta chain sequence and its context. Antigen specificity is unknown. This entry belongs to a study of Ad26.COV2.S vaccination and SARS-CoV-2 variants. Across the study: Doses of Ad26.COV2.S were injected into muscle once or twice, 56 days apart.

The germline CDR1 and CDR2 sequences are SGHTS and YDEGEE. The trim removed 4 bases at V and 7 bases at J, leaving 14 bases unmatched. This CDR3 is 16 amino acids long. The protocol was immunoSEQ multiplex PCR, while the TCRdb copy is restricted to in-frame clones and leaves out a portion. The data contain about 440,000 clones, 90% of them seen just once; the ten biggest clones take up about 4.1%. The study's findings and limits: Post-vaccination spike-specific CD8+ and CD4+ T cell responses reportedly had substantial breadth.

Sample treatment: over 15 received Ad26.COV2.S at low or high dose, single or two shots; about 5 received placebo; per-sample allocation not given. Repertoires come from day 63 after the first vaccine or placebo injection. The sequencing used peripheral blood, collected in a trial of Ad26.COV2.S vaccine versus placebo. This clonotype was obtained from a person between 18 and 59 years old who received the Ad26.COV2.S COVID-19 vaccine or a placebo. V is TRBV5-8 and J is TRBJ1-5; 7 bases map to TRBD1. CDR3 in DNA: TGTGCCAGCAGCCGATTAGACAGGGTAATACAACAGCCCCAGCATTTT. Encoded protein: CASSRLDRVIQQPQHF.